A selection of T cell receptor beta chains follows, all from one sample in a study of OX40 agonist ivuxolimab in advanced cancers. Sequencing used immunoSEQ multiplex PCR; TCRdb keeps in-frame clones, though not all of them. The sample consists of nearly 80,000 clones, approximately 91% of them appearing once. The starting material was CD4+ or CD8+ T cells sorted from blood, obtained in a trial of the OX40 agonist ivuxolimab. These receptors originate from an adult with an advanced solid tumor such as melanoma, head and neck, liver or kidney cancer. Each CDR3 is given with its conserved first and last residue. Fields, in order: V gene, D gene, clone size, CDR3 length, J gene, CDR3 protein, CDR3 DNA. The D gene is left open where the match is weak. Clone size, where shown, is once, few, many, or a class for clones that have expanded.

v_gene: TRBV5-1; d_gene: .; abundance: .; len: 15; j_gene: TRBJ2-1; CDR3aa: CASSPPSSFGNEQFF; CDR3nt: TGCGCCAGCAGCCCCCCGAGTAGTTTTGGCAATGAGCAGTTCTTC
v_gene: TRBV9; d_gene: .; abundance: .; len: 13; j_gene: TRBJ1-1; CDR3aa: CASSVARGGEAFF; CDR3nt: TGTGCCAGCAGCGTAGCTCGAGGGGGTGAAGCTTTCTTT
v_gene: TRBV28; d_gene: .; abundance: once; len: 15; j_gene: TRBJ2-7; CDR3aa: CASSFRRGKSYEQYF; CDR3nt: TGTGCCAGCAGTTTTAGAAGGGGAAAATCGTACGAGCAGTACTTC
v_gene: TRBV6-6; d_gene: .; abundance: .; len: 11; j_gene: TRBJ2-7; CDR3aa: CASSYVGEQYF; CDR3nt: TGTGCCAGCAGTTATGTGGGCGAGCAGTACTTC
v_gene: TRBV29-1; d_gene: .; abundance: .; len: 12; j_gene: TRBJ2-7; CDR3aa: CSVAQGGNEQYF; CDR3nt: TGCAGCGTTGCTCAGGGGGGAAACGAGCAGTACTTC
v_gene: TRBV9; d_gene: .; abundance: .; len: 14; j_gene: TRBJ1-2; CDR3aa: CASSVGGGAYGYTF; CDR3nt: TGTGCCAGCAGCGTAGGTGGGGGGGCCTATGGCTACACCTTC
v_gene: TRBV6-1; d_gene: .; abundance: .; len: 15; j_gene: TRBJ1-1; CDR3aa: CASRESPTLNTEAFF; CDR3nt: TGTGCCAGCAGGGAAAGCCCTACCTTGAACACTGAAGCTTTCTTT
v_gene: TRBV6-5; d_gene: .; abundance: .; len: 12; j_gene: TRBJ1-5; CDR3aa: CASSRRGQPQHF; CDR3nt: TGTGCCAGCAGCCGCAGGGGTCAGCCCCAGCATTTT
v_gene: TRBV28; d_gene: TRBD2; abundance: .; len: 15; j_gene: TRBJ2-2; CDR3aa: CASSRTSGSTGELFF; CDR3nt: TGTGCCAGCAGTCGGACTAGCGGGAGCACCGGGGAGCTGTTTTTT
v_gene: TRBV19; d_gene: .; abundance: .; len: 14; j_gene: TRBJ2-3; CDR3aa: CASSGYISTDTQYF; CDR3nt: TGTGCCAGTAGTGGATATATTTCAACAGATACGCAGTATTTT
v_gene: TRBV28; d_gene: .; abundance: .; len: 13; j_gene: TRBJ1-2; CDR3aa: CASSFPLYYGYTF; CDR3nt: TGTGCCAGCAGTTTTCCCCTATACTATGGCTACACCTTC
v_gene: TRBV28; d_gene: .; abundance: .; len: 14; j_gene: TRBJ1-2; CDR3aa: CASRSSRQNYGYTF; CDR3nt: TGTGCCAGCAGGTCCTCCCGGCAGAACTATGGCTACACCTTC
v_gene: TRBV19; d_gene: .; abundance: once; len: 14; j_gene: TRBJ1-1; CDR3aa: CASNSDNMNTEAFF; CDR3nt: TGTGCCAGTAACTCGGACAACATGAACACTGAAGCTTTCTTT
v_gene: TRBV5-1; d_gene: .; abundance: .; len: 15; j_gene: TRBJ2-3; CDR3aa: CASSLESRSTDTQYF; CDR3nt: TGCGCCAGCAGCTTGGAATCCCGATCCACAGATACGCAGTATTTT
v_gene: TRBV5-6; d_gene: .; abundance: .; len: 13; j_gene: TRBJ2-7; CDR3aa: CASSLGRLYEQYF; CDR3nt: TGTGCCAGCAGCTTGGGCAGGCTTTACGAGCAGTACTTC
v_gene: TRBV11-2; d_gene: .; abundance: few; len: 14; j_gene: TRBJ2-7; CDR3aa: CASSLAGERVEQYF; CDR3nt: TGTGCCAGCAGCTTAGCTGGGGAAAGGGTCGAGCAGTACTTC
v_gene: TRBV18; d_gene: TRBD1; abundance: .; len: 16; j_gene: TRBJ1-1; CDR3aa: CASSPDRGRLNTEAFF; CDR3nt: TGTGCCAGCTCACCCGACAGGGGGCGCTTGAACACTGAAGCTTTCTTT
v_gene: TRBV7-6; d_gene: TRBD1; abundance: .; len: 13; j_gene: TRBJ2-3; CDR3aa: CASSTRQGDTQYF; CDR3nt: TGTGCCAGCAGCACCCGACAGGGAGATACGCAGTATTTT
v_gene: TRBV4-1; d_gene: .; abundance: .; len: 16; j_gene: TRBJ1-5; CDR3aa: CASSQRTGYSNQPQHF; CDR3nt: TGCGCCAGCAGCCAGAGGACCGGTTATAGCAATCAGCCCCAGCATTTT
v_gene: TRBV19; d_gene: .; abundance: once; len: 13; j_gene: TRBJ1-2; CDR3aa: CASRSADNYGYTF; CDR3nt: TGTGCCAGTAGGTCGGCAGATAACTATGGCTACACCTTC
v_gene: TRBV28; d_gene: TRBD1; abundance: .; len: 15; j_gene: TRBJ1-2; CDR3aa: CASSFPRGLNYGYTF; CDR3nt: TGTGCCAGCAGTTTCCCCAGGGGGCTTAACTATGGCTACACCTTC
v_gene: TRBV11-3; d_gene: .; abundance: .; len: 15; j_gene: TRBJ2-2; CDR3aa: CASSLGGTNTGELFF; CDR3nt: TGTGCCAGCAGCTTAGGGGGAACGAACACCGGGGAGCTGTTTTTT
v_gene: TRBV11-2; d_gene: TRBD2; abundance: .; len: 17; j_gene: TRBJ2-5; CDR3aa: CASSLYGLAGGRETQYF; CDR3nt: TGTGCCAGCAGCTTATATGGACTAGCGGGAGGACGAGAGACCCAGTACTTC
v_gene: TRBV28; d_gene: TRBD2; abundance: .; len: 20; j_gene: TRBJ2-7; CDR3aa: CASSFPPPGTSGRRSYEQYF; CDR3nt: TGTGCCAGCAGTTTTCCCCCCCCCGGGACTAGCGGGAGAAGGTCCTACGAGCAGTACTTC
v_gene: TRBV29-1; d_gene: TRBD1; abundance: .; len: 12; j_gene: TRBJ1-1; CDR3aa: CSVRQGANEAFF; CDR3nt: TGCAGCGTTAGACAGGGGGCTAATGAAGCTTTCTTT
v_gene: TRBV27; d_gene: .; abundance: .; len: 16; j_gene: TRBJ1-2; CDR3aa: CASSSSSAGVIYGYTF; CDR3nt: TGTGCCAGCAGTTCTTCCTCAGCAGGGGTGATATATGGCTACACCTTC
v_gene: TRBV7-8; d_gene: .; abundance: .; len: 14; j_gene: TRBJ1-4; CDR3aa: CASSETGQNEKLFF; CDR3nt: TGTGCCAGCAGCGAGACGGGACAAAATGAAAAACTGTTTTTT
v_gene: TRBV25-1; d_gene: .; abundance: .; len: 13; j_gene: TRBJ1-6; CDR3aa: CASGAGRNSPLHF; CDR3nt: TGTGCCAGCGGGGCAGGGAGGAATTCACCCCTCCACTTT
v_gene: TRBV14; d_gene: TRBD1; abundance: .; len: 15; j_gene: TRBJ2-5; CDR3aa: CASSQMGTARETQYF; CDR3nt: TGTGCCAGCAGCCAGATGGGGACAGCCCGAGAGACCCAGTACTTC
v_gene: TRBV5-1; d_gene: .; abundance: .; len: 14; j_gene: TRBJ1-4; CDR3aa: CASTDRSRNEKLFF; CDR3nt: TGCGCCAGCACCGACAGGAGCCGTAATGAAAAACTGTTTTTT
v_gene: TRBV13; d_gene: TRBD2; abundance: .; len: 16; j_gene: TRBJ2-1; CDR3aa: CASSLPSGSSYNEQFF; CDR3nt: TGTGCCAGCAGCCTACCTAGCGGGAGCTCCTACAATGAGCAGTTCTTC